The entry below describes one TCR beta chain. The antigen remains unidentified. The CDR3 end falls 3 residues outside the read, so it is completed with the germline J gene. The sample belongs to a study of T cells in women clearing cervical HPV infection. All participants had a single incident cervical HPV16 infection, and prevalent HPV16 infections were excluded. The length of the CDR3 is 15 residues. Between the trimmed V and J ends, which lost 7 bases and 4 bases, there was a span of 14 bases. Germline lookup yields CDR1 MNHEY and CDR2 SVGEGT. immunoSEQ multiplex PCR used an average of 1200 ng genomic DNA. Here immunoSEQ multiplex PCR was the method, and the copy in TCRdb shows in-frame clones only, minus some. The specimen's table records under 35,000 clones. General observations from the study: Combining TCR richness with V gene abundances gave roughly 0.84 AUC. TRBV6-7 relative abundance averaged approximately 0.1% in cases and about 0.15% in controls.

The sequencing input was blood buffy coat. The gene calls are TRBV6-2 or TRBV6-3 and TRBJ2-6, with a weak D call TRBD1 (5 bases). The receptor's source is a woman between 18 and 70 years old with a cervical HPV16 infection that either progressed to CIN3+ or cleared (not recorded which). Partial CDR3 DNA: TGTGCCAGCATATTAGGGGCTCTGGGGGCCAACGTC. Encoded protein: CASILGALGANV. The full-length CDR3 reads as CASILGALGANVLTF.